A single sample is the source of the 19 T cell receptor beta chains below, sequenced in a study of blood T cell repertoires in COVID-19. Clones were read by immunoSEQ multiplex PCR, and TCRdb kept only the in-frame ones, dropping some. Of some 110,000 clones listed, almost 85% were seen once; the top ten hold approximately 7%. The source material was peripheral blood. These receptors were obtained from a man in his 70s with active or convalescent COVID-19.

This sequence joins TRBV11-3 and TRBJ1-5, with D possibly matching TRBD1 (5 bases). The CDR3 sequence is 14 residues long. The V gene lost 2 bases and the J gene lost 4 bases, with 9 bases spanning the gap. CDR1 and CDR2 from the germline V gene are SGHNT and YENEEA. Here the CDR3 reads CASSLQGGNQPQHF. The CDR3, as DNA: TGTGCCAGCAGCTTACAGGGAGGGAATCAGCCCCAGCATTTT.

The chain has TRBV6-5 and TRBJ2-2; TRBD1 matches at 8 bases. Trimming removed 7 bases from V and 7 bases from J; junction bases left unmatched: 5. The CDR3 runs 13 residues. Looked up from germline, CDR1 is MNHEY and CDR2 is SVGAGI. CDR3: CASMTGEGGELFF. CDR3 in DNA: TGTGCCAGCATGACAGGGGAAGGCGGGGAGCTGTTTTTT.

V usage is TRBV30 and J usage is TRBJ1-1; D gene ambiguous. V was cut by 0 bases and J by 4 bases, with 3 bases left in between. Germline-derived CDR1 and CDR2 are GTSNPN and SVGIG (reference sequence). The CDR3 spans 11 residues. The CDR3 is CAWSVSTEAFF. The CDR3 DNA reads TGTGCCTGGAGTGTCAGCACTGAAGCTTTCTTT.

CDR3 nucleotide sequence: TGTGCCAGTAGTATTAGGTGGACAGGGGACACTGAAGCTTTCTTT. Translated: CASSIRWTGDTEAFF. The genes are TRBV19 and TRBJ1-1; 9 nucleotides align to TRBD1. The CDR3 has 15 residues. Per germline, CDR1 LNHDA and CDR2 SQIVND (reference sequence). The V and J ends lost 3 bases and 3 bases, in that order; junction bases with no gene match: 5.

In DNA, the CDR3 is TGTGCCAGCAGCTCCCGTCGGAGAGCGGGAAGTGAGCAGTTCTTC. It translates to CASSSRRRAGSEQFF. The J gene is TRBJ2-1, the V gene TRBV7-2; 7 nucleotides agree with TRBD2. The V segment lost 4 bases and the J segment 9 bases; nucleotides outside the gene matches: 12. Germline loops: CDR1 SGHTA, CDR2 FQGNSA. The length of the CDR3 is 15 residues.

The V call is TRBV9, the J call TRBJ1-1, with a possible D match to TRBD1 (6 bases). The ends were cut back, 3 bases at V and 3 bases at J, with 12 bases in the middle. CDR3 length: 14 amino acids. Germline CDR1 reads SGDLS; CDR2 reads YYNGEE. CDR3 nucleotides: TGTGCCAGCAGCGGGGGGCCGACCGACACTGAAGCTTTCTTT. It encodes CASSGGPTDTEAFF.

This chain uses TRBV28 with TRBJ1-3; D uncertain. The V end lost 5 bases, the J end lost 1 base, and 15 bases lay between the germline ends. This CDR3 contains 16 residues. Germline CDR1 is MDHEN and CDR2 is SYDVKM. The CDR3 coding sequence is TGTGCCAGCAGTGAGGGATCTCAATTTTCTGGAAACACCATATATTTT. Its translation: CASSEGSQFSGNTIYF.

The chain couples TRBV5-1 to TRBJ2-3; tentative D call: TRBD2 (6 bases). The germline V and J ends were trimmed by 0 bases and 5 bases, with 7 bases remaining between them. CDR1 is SGHRS and CDR2 is YFSETQ in the germline V gene. The CDR3 is 13 amino acids. The CDR3 is CASSLGRGDTQYF. CDR3 coding DNA: TGCGCCAGCAGCTTGGGGCGGGGAGATACGCAGTATTTT.

The chain is built from TRBV14 and TRBJ2-2, with D possibly being TRBD2 (6 bases). CDR3 length: 14 residues. CDR1 and CDR2 from the germline V gene are SGHDN and FVKESK. V was shortened by 1 base and J by 6 bases, with 9 bases between the two germline ends. Here the CDR3 DNA reads TGTGCCAGCAGCCAAGTACGGGAGTCCGGGGAGCTGTTTTTT. This sequence encodes CASSQVRESGELFF.

The chain carries TRBV29-1 and TRBJ2-2; the match to TRBD1 covers 9 bases. The germline V gene encodes CDR1 SQVTM and CDR2 ANQGSEA. J gave up 4 bases and V 7 bases, and 7 bases lay outside the gene matches. The length of the CDR3 is 14 residues. In DNA, the CDR3 is TGCAGCGCCCGGACAGGGGTTGGCACCGGGGAGCTGTTTTTT. Its protein is CSARTGVGTGELFF.

V usage is TRBV6-1 and J usage is TRBJ1-2, with 9 bases lining up with TRBD1. With V trimmed by 2 bases and J by 6 bases, 1 base remained unmatched. Germline V CDR1 and CDR2: MNHNS, SASEGT. This CDR3 has 13 amino acids. The DNA of the CDR3 is TGTGCCAGCAGTGAAACAGGGGGCGATGGCTACACCTTC. This gives the protein CASSETGGDGYTF.

The gene calls are TRBV6-1 and TRBJ1-2; D is unresolved. CDR3 size: 15 residues. The V gene lost 2 bases and the J gene lost 4 bases, with 14 bases spanning the gap. CDR1 MNHNS and CDR2 SASEGT come from the germline V gene. Written as DNA, the CDR3 is TGTGCCAGCAGTGAATTCACGGGTGTTGGCTATGGCTACACCTTC. This translates into CASSEFTGVGYGYTF.

Only a few counts were recorded for this clone. The V and J genes are TRBV28 and TRBJ2-1, with 10 bases fitting TRBD2. After removal of 6 bases from V and 7 bases from J, the junction contained 0 bases not matched to a gene. The CDR3 has 12 amino acids. CDR1 MDHEN and CDR2 SYDVKM come from the germline V gene. The CDR3 region is CASRTSGNEQFF. CDR3 DNA: TGTGCCAGCAGGACTAGCGGGAATGAGCAGTTCTTC.

The chain joins TRBV10-1 to TRBJ2-4; 9 nucleotides agree with TRBD1. The V and J ends lost 6 bases and 6 bases, in that order; junction bases with no gene match: 3. This CDR3 spans 13 amino acids. CDR1 and CDR2 from the germline V gene are WNHNN and SYGVQD (reference sequence). CDR3 nucleotide sequence: TGCGCCAGCAGCGCGACAGGGGGAAACATTCAGTACTTC. Translation gives CASSATGGNIQYF.

This clone has a single count. V is TRBV5-4 and J is TRBJ1-6; D is unresolved. There are 12 residues in the CDR3. Germline CDR1 reads SGHNT; CDR2 reads YYREEE (reference sequence). Trimming left V 4 bases short and J 11 bases short, with 10 bases between. The CDR3 DNA reads as TGTGCCAGCAGCGCCCCGGGGACACCCCTCCACTTT. Its translation is CASSAPGTPLHF.

The J gene is TRBJ2-5, the V gene TRBV28, with 7 bases aligning to TRBD2. Trimming cost V 2 bases and J 4 bases; bases outside gene matches: 7. The CDR3 contains 15 residues. Germline CDR1 reads MDHEN; CDR2 reads SYDVKM. The CDR3 here is CASSLAGEVGETQYF. As DNA, the CDR3 is TGTGCCAGCAGTTTAGCGGGAGAGGTGGGAGAGACCCAGTACTTC.

The CDR3 coding sequence is TGCGCCAGCAGCCAGCGGACTAGCGCCCGAGGTACCGGGGAGCTGTTTTTT. It specifies CASSQRTSARGTGELFF. The chain combines TRBV4-1 with TRBJ2-2; TRBD2 matches 9 bases. Germline CDR1 is MGHRA and CDR2 is YSYEKL. This CDR3 has 17 residues. V dropped 3 bases and J dropped 5; count of bases not matched to a gene: 10.

This clone was seen repeatedly, ten times or more. The chain has TRBV3-1 (or the pseudogene TRBV3-2) and TRBJ2-3; 13 positions match TRBD2. CDR3 size: 15 residues. Looked up from germline, CDR1 is LGHDT and CDR2 is YNNKEL (reference sequence). The trim removed 5 bases at V and 6 bases at J, leaving 5 bases unmatched. In DNA form, the CDR3 reads TGTGCCAGCAGCTGGACTAGCGGGAGTGCGGATACGCAGTATTTT. Encoded protein: CASSWTSGSADTQYF.

The CDR3 DNA follows: TGCGCCAGCAGCCAAGATCGACAGGGGGGCACTGAAGCTTTCTTT. This encodes CASSQDRQGGTEAFF. The chain carries TRBV4-3 and TRBJ1-1; TRBD1 matches at 9 bases. V trimming: 0 bases; J trimming: 4 bases; junction bases outside the gene matches: 3. The CDR3 runs to 15 residues. The germline gives CDR1 LGHNA, CDR2 YSLEER.